This T cell receptor (beta chain) came from a study of cytomegalovirus exposure and HLA in healthy donors (dated by TCRdb to 2015 to 2018). Some background on the complete study: A later analysis indicated that the 120 or so validation repertoires were generated on the platform also employed for the 600 to 750 repertoires of the first cohort. The study aimed to test whether cataloging public T cell receptors could reveal signatures of past pathogen exposure. To predict cytomegalovirus infection status, the study brought together high-throughput TCR immunosequencing, statistical association of individual TCRs with disease status, and machine learning. Along with the roughly 700-subject first cohort, a separate validation cohort of more than 90 different subjects was used.

Separate from the approximately 690-subject first cohort, the validation cohort of more than 90 subjects was the group to which the donors belonged. The method was the immunoSEQ multiplex PCR assay. Concerning the study's data processing: A statistical classification framework was built to diagnose cytomegalovirus status from the catalog of TCR beta chain sequences. TCRdb took this table from immuneACCESS and kept in-frame rearrangements with V and J called. Such tables lack part of the clones; where checked against another copy, unresolved V genes explain under half of the gap, and the rest is unexplained. V, J and clone size were drawn from that table, and D and trimming were deduced from the DNA. In this sample the table shows around 300,000 clones, approximately 85% of which occur a single time. The ten top clones hold over 0.9% of the sample. The germline V and J ends show losses of 4 bases and 1 base respectively, and no gene match explains 4 bases of the junction. Looking up the germline V gene yields CDR1 LGHNT and CDR2 FRNRAP. The CDR3 contains 16 residues, cysteine and phenylalanine counted. Solely the CDR3 DNA is kept, with 48 bases framed from the first base.

The full study reports these points: The study gave a list of around 170 TCR beta chains associated with cytomegalovirus. A later analysis lacked HLA typing for the validation cohort, so it scored co-occurrence in that cohort across all 120 or so repertoires. The authors suggested that the approach could potentially be extended to other disease states and immunological phenotypes. A later analysis found that TCRs clustered in the first cohort also tended to co-occur in the roughly 110 validation repertoires, with 94% of cluster scores above 0. Across donors, most TCR sequences were observed very rarely, whereas some public TCRs were present in many individuals. Cytomegalovirus status was reported to be diagnosed by the classifier with high specificity and sensitivity in both the original and validation cohorts. Three of the identified cytomegalovirus-associated TCR beta chains were confirmed in vitro to be specific for cytomegalovirus antigens.

In the case of this clone: Its binding antigen is unknown. There are no base qualities to consult, and no much larger clone falls within one base.

Input material: PBMCs. The sequence derives from a man aged 25-45 years in good health and CMV-seronegative. Recombination joined TRBV12-5 with TRBJ2-3, with 11 middle bases fitting TRBD2. In nucleotides, the sequence is TGTGCTAGTGGTTCTGGACTAGCGGGCGGCACAGATACGCAGTATTTT. Its protein is CASGSGLAGGTDTQYF. The entire variable domain, with the stretches around the CDR3 drawn from the reference TRBV12-5 and TRBJ2-3 proteins, is DARVTQTPRHKVTEMGQEVTMRCQPILGHNTVFWYRQTMMQGLELLAYFRNRAPLDDSGMPKDRFSAEMPDATLATLKIQPSEPRDSAVYFCASGSGLAGGTDTQYFGPGTRLTVL.